This TCR beta chain stems from a study of T cell repertoires in cytomegalovirus infection. TCRdb used MiXCR to reprocess the reads, holding one entry per CDR3 protein. The table shows about 260,000 distinct CDR3 sequences, with about an eighth occurring only once. A remark on this clonotype: With a much larger clone just one base away, this may be a read error.

J lost 8 bases, V lost 7 bases, and 14 bases had no gene match. This CDR3 contains 16 residues. The germline V gene encodes CDR1 MDHEN and CDR2 SYDVKM. The TCR comes from a human donor in good health (CMV status not recorded). Some clones in this sample may be carry-over from other donors' samples. The V call is TRBV28, the J call TRBJ2-1, with TRBD2 matching 10 bases. Sequenced sample: PBMCs. CDR3 nucleotide sequence: TGTGCCAGCACTGCCCCAACTAGCGGGATTGCATATGAGCAGTTCTTC. This codes for CASTAPTSGIAYEQFF.